This entry lists 9 T cell receptor beta chains sequenced from one sample in a study of CD4 T cell repertoires in COVID-19. The data were produced by immunoSEQ multiplex PCR, yet TCRdb's version contains in-frame clones alone and is incomplete. The top ten hold 34% of the sample, which has around 410 clones, 30% seen once. Which antigens these TCRs recognize remains unknown. Stimulation with autologous monocytes and recombinant SARS-CoV-2 spike or nucleoprotein produced proliferating antigen-reactive T cell lines. This specimen consisted of effector memory CD4+ T cells, cultured in vitro, obtained after recovery from COVID-19. These receptor sequences come from a human donor who had COVID-19.

Relative to its sample, this clone is large. The chain uses TRBV7-6 and TRBJ2-3, with 7 bases aligning to TRBD2. Germline lookup yields CDR1 SGHVS and CDR2 FNYEAQ. V was clipped by 1 base and J by 2 bases; unmatched bases: 9. This CDR3 is built from 17 residues. For the CDR3, the DNA is TGTGCCAGCAGCTTAGTTTCGGCTAGCGGTGCCACAGATACGCAGTATTTT. Residues: CASSLVSASGATDTQYF.

The chain employs TRBV12-2 and TRBJ1-2. TRBV12-2 constitutes a pseudogene. This CDR3 has 16 residues. CDR3 residues: CASRLAGYPINYGYTF. The CDR3 coding sequence is TGTGCAAGTCGCTTAGCCGGGTATCCAATTAACTATGGCTACACCTTC.

By frequency in the sample, this clone is large. The V call is TRBV12-3 or TRBV12-4, the J call TRBJ2-3, with unresolved D. This CDR3 comprises 13 residues. Deletions cut 8 bases from V and 7 bases from J, with 16 bases between. In DNA, the CDR3 is TGTGCCAGCGGTACGGCAAGGGCATATACGCAGTATTTT. Translated, it gives CASGTARAYTQYF.

The chain employs TRBV11-1 and TRBJ2-3, with a weak D call TRBD2 (5 bases). The germline V and J ends were trimmed by 1 base and 0 bases, with 5 bases remaining between them. Germline V gene lookup returns CDR1 SGHAT and CDR2 FQDESV (reference sequence). The CDR3 is made up of 14 amino acids. The DNA for the CDR3 is TGTGCCAGCAGCTTAGAGCGGAGCACAGATACGCAGTATTTT. Its translation: CASSLERSTDTQYF.

By sample fraction, this clone is medium-sized (0.01 to 0.1%). The J gene is TRBJ2-7, the V gene TRBV18, with D possibly matching TRBD1 (6 bases). With 4 bases removed from V and 4 bases from J, the gap between germline ends came to 17 bases. The CDR3 has 15 amino acids. Germline V CDR1 and CDR2: KGHSH, LQKENI. The CDR3 DNA reads TGTGCCAGCTCACTAACAACCGGGACAACATACGAGCAGTACTTC. This translates into CASSLTTGTTYEQYF.

The chain joins TRBV2 to TRBJ2-2; the D call may be TRBD1 or TRBD2 (5 bases each). Trimming left V 8 bases short and J 0 bases short, with 13 bases between. CDR3 length: 15 amino acids. Germline lookup yields CDR1 SNHLY and CDR2 FYNNEI. In nucleotides, the CDR3 is TGTGCCAGCGCCATATGGGGACCGAACACCGGGGAGCTGTTTTTT. It translates to CASAIWGPNTGELFF.

The rearrangement links TRBV5-1 to TRBJ2-3; D gene ambiguous. The CDR3 is 14 amino acids. Trimming removed 2 bases at V and 0 bases at J, with 7 bases between. Germline CDR1 and CDR2: SGHRS and YFSETQ. This chain's CDR3 is CASSFQSSTDTQYF. The CDR3 DNA reads as TGCGCCAGCAGCTTCCAATCTAGCACAGATACGCAGTATTTT.

The V and J genes are TRBV9 and TRBJ1-4; possible D gene TRBD1, 6 bases. CDR3 size: 16 residues. V was trimmed by 4 bases and J by 3 bases, leaving 16 bases between them. The germline V gene has CDR1 SGDLS and CDR2 YYNGEE. The CDR3 sequence is CASSRGHGGPNEKLFF. The CDR3 DNA sequence: TGTGCCAGCAGCCGAGGACACGGGGGGCCTAATGAAAAACTGTTTTTT.

This clone is large. Within the sample, other DNA sequences also encode this same CDR3. This chain uses TRBV2 with TRBJ2-7; D perhaps matches TRBD2 (5 bases). CDR1 and CDR2 from the germline V gene are SNHLY and FYNNEI. V dropped 4 bases and J dropped 4 bases, with 8 bases sitting between them. This CDR3 is built from 12 residues. In DNA form, the CDR3 reads TGTGCCAGCAGTGTTGAGGGATACGAGCAGTACGTC. Its protein is CASSVEGYEQYV.